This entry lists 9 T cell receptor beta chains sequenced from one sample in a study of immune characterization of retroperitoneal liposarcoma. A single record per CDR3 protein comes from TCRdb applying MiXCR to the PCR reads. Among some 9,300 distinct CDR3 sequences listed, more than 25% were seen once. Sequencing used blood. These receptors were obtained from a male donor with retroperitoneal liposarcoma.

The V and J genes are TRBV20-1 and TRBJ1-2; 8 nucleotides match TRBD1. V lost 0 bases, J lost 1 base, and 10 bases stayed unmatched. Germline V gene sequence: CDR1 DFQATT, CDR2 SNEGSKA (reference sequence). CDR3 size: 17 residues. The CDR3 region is CSARERTDRGYNYGYTF. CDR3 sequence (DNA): TGCAGTGCTAGAGAAAGAACCGACAGGGGCTATAACTATGGCTACACCTTC.

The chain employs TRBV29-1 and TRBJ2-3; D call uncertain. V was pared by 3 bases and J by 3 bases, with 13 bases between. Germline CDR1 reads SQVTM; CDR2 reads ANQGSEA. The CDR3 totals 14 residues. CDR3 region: CSVEAPAITDTQYF. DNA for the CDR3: TGCAGCGTTGAGGCCCCAGCAATTACAGATACGCAGTATTTT.

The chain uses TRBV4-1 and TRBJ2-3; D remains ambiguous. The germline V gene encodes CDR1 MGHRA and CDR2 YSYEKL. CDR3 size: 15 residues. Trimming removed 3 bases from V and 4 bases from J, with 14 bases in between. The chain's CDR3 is CASSQESLPSDTQYF. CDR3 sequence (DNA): TGCGCCAGCAGCCAGGAAAGCCTCCCCTCAGATACGCAGTATTTT.

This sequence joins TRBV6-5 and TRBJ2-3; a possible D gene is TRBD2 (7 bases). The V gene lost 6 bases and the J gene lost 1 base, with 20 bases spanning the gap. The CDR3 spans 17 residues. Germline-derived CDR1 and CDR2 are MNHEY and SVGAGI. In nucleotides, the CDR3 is TGTGCCAGCAGAGAGGGAGAGGGGGGGGCCCGCACAGATACGCAGTATTTT. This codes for CASREGEGGARTDTQYF.

CDR3 sequence (DNA): TGTGCCAGCAGCCCCGGGACAGGGGGCACCGGGGAGCTGTTTTTT. Protein sequence: CASSPGTGGTGELFF. V and J are TRBV12-3 or TRBV12-4 and TRBJ2-2, with 11 bases identical to TRBD1. There are 15 residues in the CDR3. After removal of 6 bases from V and 4 bases from J, the junction contained 4 bases not matched to a gene.

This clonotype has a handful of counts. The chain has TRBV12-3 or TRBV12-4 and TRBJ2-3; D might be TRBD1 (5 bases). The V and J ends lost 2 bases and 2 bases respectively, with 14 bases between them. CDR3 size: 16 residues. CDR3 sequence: CASSLIWGGTTDTQYF. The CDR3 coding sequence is TGTGCCAGCAGTTTAATTTGGGGCGGTACCACAGATACGCAGTATTTT.

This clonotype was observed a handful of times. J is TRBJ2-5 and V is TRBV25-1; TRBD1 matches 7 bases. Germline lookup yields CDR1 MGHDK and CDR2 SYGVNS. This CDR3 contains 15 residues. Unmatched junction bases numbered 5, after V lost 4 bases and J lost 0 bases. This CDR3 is CASSADRRDQETQYF. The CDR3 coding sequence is TGTGCCAGCAGTGCGGACAGGCGGGACCAAGAGACCCAGTACTTC.

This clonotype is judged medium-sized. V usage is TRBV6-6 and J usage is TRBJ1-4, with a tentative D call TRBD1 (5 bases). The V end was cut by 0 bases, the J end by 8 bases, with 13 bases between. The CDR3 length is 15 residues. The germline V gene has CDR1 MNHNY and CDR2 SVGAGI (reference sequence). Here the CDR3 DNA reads TGTGCCAGCAGTTACTCCCGGACACTGTGGGAAAAACTGTTTTTT. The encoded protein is CASSYSRTLWEKLFF.

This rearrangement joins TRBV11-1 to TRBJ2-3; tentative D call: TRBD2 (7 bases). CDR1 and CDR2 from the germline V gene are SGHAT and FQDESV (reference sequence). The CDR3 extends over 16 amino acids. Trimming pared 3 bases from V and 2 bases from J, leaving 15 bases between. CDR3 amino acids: CASSLGAGAITDTQYF. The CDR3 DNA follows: TGTGCCAGCAGCTTGGGGGCGGGGGCCATCACAGATACGCAGTATTTT.